This TCR beta chain was recorded in a study of blood T cell repertoires in COVID-19. Study details: The cDNA or gDNA used as material had been derived from T cells, B-cell-depleted T cells, or PBMCs.

Patients from Seattle were sampled longitudinally, starting during active infection. Authors' processing steps: By means of reference gene primer amplification, nucleated cell counts were estimated. Assay: immunoSEQ multiplex PCR; the TCRdb copy retains only in-frame clones and omits some. V and J calls plus clone size are reproduced from that table; the DNA served to infer D and trimming. The table has some 500,000 clones, less than 90% seen once. Germline CDR1 is GTSNPN and CDR2 is SVGIG (reference sequence). This CDR3 is 17 amino acids long. Trimming removed 1 base at V and 1 base at J, with 19 bases between.

Input material: peripheral blood. This sequence originates from a woman aged 45 to 65 with COVID-19, enrolled during active disease. The chain links TRBV30 to TRBJ1-2, with D tentatively TRBD1 (5 bases). The CDR3 DNA reads TGTGCCTGGAGTGCGTCGGGCGGGGGGACTCGTAACTATGGCTACACCTTC. Its translation: CAWSASGGGTRNYGYTF.